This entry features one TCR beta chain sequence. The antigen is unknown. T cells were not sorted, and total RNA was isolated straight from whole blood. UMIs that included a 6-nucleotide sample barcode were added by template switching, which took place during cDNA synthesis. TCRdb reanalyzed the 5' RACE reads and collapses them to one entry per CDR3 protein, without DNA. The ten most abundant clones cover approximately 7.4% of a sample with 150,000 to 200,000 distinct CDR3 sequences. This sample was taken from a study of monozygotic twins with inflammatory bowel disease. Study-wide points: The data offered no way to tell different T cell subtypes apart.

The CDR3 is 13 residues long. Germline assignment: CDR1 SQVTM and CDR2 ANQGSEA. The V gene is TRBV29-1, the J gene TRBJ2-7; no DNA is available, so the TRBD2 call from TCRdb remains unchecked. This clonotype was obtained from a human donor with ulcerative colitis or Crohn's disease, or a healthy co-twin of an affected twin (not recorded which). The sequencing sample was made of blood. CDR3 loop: CSVVSSAAYEQYF.